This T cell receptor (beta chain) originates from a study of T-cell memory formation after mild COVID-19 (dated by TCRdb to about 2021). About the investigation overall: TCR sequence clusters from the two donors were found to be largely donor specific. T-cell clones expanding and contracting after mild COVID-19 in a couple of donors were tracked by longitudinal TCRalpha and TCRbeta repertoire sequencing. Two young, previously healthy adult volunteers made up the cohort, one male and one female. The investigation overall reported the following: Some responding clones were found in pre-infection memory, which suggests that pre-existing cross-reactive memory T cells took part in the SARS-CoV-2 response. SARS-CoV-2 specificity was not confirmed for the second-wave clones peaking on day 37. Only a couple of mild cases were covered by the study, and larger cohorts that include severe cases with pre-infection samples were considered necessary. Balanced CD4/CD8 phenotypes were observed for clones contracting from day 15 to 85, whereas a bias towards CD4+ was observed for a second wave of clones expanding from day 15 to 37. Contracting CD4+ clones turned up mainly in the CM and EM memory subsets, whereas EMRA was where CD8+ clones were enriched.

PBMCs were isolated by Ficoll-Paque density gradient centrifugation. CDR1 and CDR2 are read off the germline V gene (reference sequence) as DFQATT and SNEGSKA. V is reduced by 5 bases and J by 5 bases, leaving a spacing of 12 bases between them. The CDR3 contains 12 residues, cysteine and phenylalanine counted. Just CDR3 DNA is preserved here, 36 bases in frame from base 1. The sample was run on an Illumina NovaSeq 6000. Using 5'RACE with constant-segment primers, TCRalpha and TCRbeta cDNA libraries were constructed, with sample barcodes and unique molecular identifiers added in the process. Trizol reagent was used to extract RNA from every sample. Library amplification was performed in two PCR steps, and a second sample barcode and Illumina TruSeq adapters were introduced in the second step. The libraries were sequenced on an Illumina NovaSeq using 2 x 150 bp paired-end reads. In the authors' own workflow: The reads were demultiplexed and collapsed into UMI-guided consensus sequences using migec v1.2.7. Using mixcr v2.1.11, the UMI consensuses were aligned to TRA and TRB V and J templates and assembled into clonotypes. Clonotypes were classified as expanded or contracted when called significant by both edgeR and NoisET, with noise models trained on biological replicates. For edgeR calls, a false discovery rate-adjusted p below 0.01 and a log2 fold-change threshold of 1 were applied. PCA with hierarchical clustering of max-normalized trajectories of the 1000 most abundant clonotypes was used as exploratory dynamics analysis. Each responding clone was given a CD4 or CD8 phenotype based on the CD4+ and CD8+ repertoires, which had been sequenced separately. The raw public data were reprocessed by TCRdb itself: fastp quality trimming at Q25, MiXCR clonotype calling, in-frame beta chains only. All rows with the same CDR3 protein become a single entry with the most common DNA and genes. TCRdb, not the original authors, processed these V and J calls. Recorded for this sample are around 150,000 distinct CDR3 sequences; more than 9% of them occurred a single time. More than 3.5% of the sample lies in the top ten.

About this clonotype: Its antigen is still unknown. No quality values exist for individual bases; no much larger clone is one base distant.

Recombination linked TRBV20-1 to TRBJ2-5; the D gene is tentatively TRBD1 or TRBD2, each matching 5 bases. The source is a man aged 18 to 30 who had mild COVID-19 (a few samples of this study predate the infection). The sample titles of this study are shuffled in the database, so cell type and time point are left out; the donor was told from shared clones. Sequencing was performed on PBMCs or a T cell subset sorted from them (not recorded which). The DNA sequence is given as TGCAGTGCTTCGGGACCTTTGGAGACCCAGTACTTC. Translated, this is CSASGPLETQYF.